The rows below give T cell receptor beta chains drawn from one sample of a study of shared clonotypes between healthy human individuals. The protocol was immunoSEQ multiplex PCR, while the TCRdb copy is restricted to in-frame clones and leaves out a portion. The top ten hold more than 0.5% of the sample, which has some 1,100,000 clones, approximately 80% seen once. Sequenced input: memory CD4+ T cells from PBMCs. The receptors here all came from a man between 18 and 35 years old in good health. Some clones in this sample may be carry-over from other donors' samples. Each CDR3 is given with its conserved first and last residue. The D gene is left open where the match is weak. Size values are once, few and many counts, or a class for expanded clones, and some rows have none.

.	TRBD2	TRBJ2-1	TRBV28	TGTGCCAGCAGTCCCTCGGGGACTAGTAGCTCCTACAATGAGCAGTTCTTC	CASSPSGTSSSYNEQFF
.	.	TRBJ1-2	TRBV27	TGTGCCAGCAGTTTAAAGGGGCCGAGTTATGGCTACACCTTC	CASSLKGPSYGYTF
.	.	TRBJ1-4	TRBV4-3	TGCGCCAGCAGCCAGCAGACCCCAGGGATGGAAAAACTGTTTTTT	CASSQQTPGMEKLFF
.	.	TRBJ2-2	TRBV11-2	TGTGCCAGCAGCTTAGTCCGGGCCTTGGCCGGGGAGCTGTTTTTT	CASSLVRALAGELFF
few	.	TRBJ2-7	TRBV9	TGTGCCAGCAGCCCTCCGTTCTACGAGCAGTACTTC	CASSPPFYEQYF
.	.	TRBJ1-4	TRBV6-6	TGTGCCACCACGGATCGAACAGCCTCCGAAAAACTGTTTTTT	CATTDRTASEKLFF
few	.	TRBJ1-2	TRBV2	TGTGCCAGTGTCATTGATGGCTACACCTTC	CASVIDGYTF
few	TRBD1	TRBJ2-1	TRBV5-1	TGCGCCAGCAGTATTGGACAGGGAACTAGCCATTCCCTCTTC	CASSIGQGTSHSLF
.	.	TRBJ2-5	TRBV7-2	TGTGCCAGCACCTTGACTACTCGCGGGGACGTCCAAGAGACCCAGTACTTC	CASTLTTRGDVQETQYF
.	.	TRBJ2-5	TRBV18	TGTGCCAGCTCACCCTCGGGGTCAGAGACCCAGTACTTC	CASSPSGSETQYF
.	.	TRBJ1-2	TRBV5-5	TGTGCCAGCAGCTTGGAGGGCCCAGTTGGCTATGGCTACACCTTC	CASSLEGPVGYGYTF
.	.	TRBJ1-2	TRBV28	TGTGCCAGCACCGTGGGGGGGAGCCTTTATGGCTACACCTTC	CASTVGGSLYGYTF
.	.	TRBJ2-3	TRBV7-9	TGTGCCAGCAGCTTAGGATCTGGAGGCACAGATACGCAGTATTTT	CASSLGSGGTDTQYF
.	.	TRBJ1-5	TRBV15	TGTGCCACCAGCAGAGATACTGATCAGCCCCAGCATTTT	CATSRDTDQPQHF
.	TRBD2	TRBJ2-3	TRBV28	TGTGCCAGCAGAAGTGCCGGGACTAGCGGCTCAGATACGCAGTATTTT	CASRSAGTSGSDTQYF
.	.	TRBJ2-1	TRBV15	TGTGCCACCAGCAGGGTTAGCGGAACCTACAATGAGCAGTTCTTC	CATSRVSGTYNEQFF
.	.	TRBJ1-3	TRBV7-2	TGTGCCAGCAGCTTCAATGACACCAGCTCTGGAAACACCATATATTTT	CASSFNDTSSGNTIYF
.	.	TRBJ2-5	TRBV19	TGTGCCAGTAGTCTCCACAAGACCCAGTACTTC	CASSLHKTQYF
.	.	TRBJ1-2	TRBV28	TGTGCCAGCAGCCGGACAGTCAGTAACTATGGCTACACCTTC	CASSRTVSNYGYTF
once	.	TRBJ2-2	TRBV14	TGTGCCAGCAGCCAAGTCTCAAGGGGGGCTGGCACCGGGGAGCTGTTTTTT	CASSQVSRGAGTGELFF
.	TRBD1	TRBJ2-7	TRBV5-6	TGTGCCAGCAGCTGGGACAGGGGGCGCGAGCAGTACTTC	CASSWDRGREQYF
.	.	TRBJ2-7	TRBV5-6	TGTGCCAGCAGCTTCCCTGCAGGGACGCCCTACGAGCAGTACTTC	CASSFPAGTPYEQYF
.	.	TRBJ2-7	TRBV29-1	TGCAGCGTCCGGACGGAAGAGCAGTACTTC	CSVRTEEQYF
.	TRBD1	TRBJ1-2	TRBV29-1	TGCAGCGTTGAAGATCTGGACAGGGGCTTCGGAGCCTATGGCTACACCTTC	CSVEDLDRGFGAYGYTF
.	.	TRBJ1-1	TRBV6-1	TGTGCCAGCAGTGTTCAGAAGAACACTGAAGCTTTCTTT	CASSVQKNTEAFF
.	TRBD1	TRBJ2-1	TRBV5-1	TGCGCCAGCAGCTACGACAGGACAGGGGGAGGGAATGAGCAGTTCTTC	CASSYDRTGGGNEQFF
.	.	TRBJ2-7	TRBV6-1	TGTGCCACAACCGGAGCCTACGAGCAGTACTTC	CATTGAYEQYF
.	.	TRBJ1-1	TRBV5-4	TGTGCCAGCCCGTCCCGGCGGGACACCGCGAACACTGAAGCTTTCTTT	CASPSRRDTANTEAFF
.	TRBD1	TRBJ1-2	TRBV5-1	TGCGCCAGCAGACCTCATGCACAGGGGGAGGCACTTGGCTACACCTTC	CASRPHAQGEALGYTF
.	TRBD2	TRBJ2-1	TRBV9	TGTGCCAGCAGCGTCTTGACTAGCGGGACGGATGAGCAGTTCTTC	CASSVLTSGTDEQFF
few	TRBD2	TRBJ2-2	TRBV6-1	TGTGCCAGCAGTGGTCTAGCGGACGGGGAGCTGTTTTTT	CASSGLADGELFF
.	.	TRBJ1-4	TRBV5-1	TGCGCCAGCAGCTTGACGGGGGGAGTCAATGAAAAACTGTTTTTT	CASSLTGGVNEKLFF
.	TRBD2	TRBJ2-5	TRBV7-9	TGTGCCAGCAGTTCCCCAGGACTAGTAGGGCTGGAGACCCAGTACTTC	CASSSPGLVGLETQYF
.	.	TRBJ2-5	TRBV5-4	TGTGCCAGCAGCTTGCAAGGGGGGGGGAAAGAGACCCAGTACTTC	CASSLQGGGKETQYF
.	.	TRBJ2-3	TRBV10-1	TGCGCCAGCAGTGAGATGGGGCAGGACACAGATACGCAGTATTTT	CASSEMGQDTDTQYF
few	.	TRBJ1-1	TRBV5-1	TGCGCCAGCAGCCCCGGTGGGGCCGGTAGCACTGAAGCTTTCTTT	CASSPGGAGSTEAFF
few	TRBD2	TRBJ2-2	TRBV11-2	TGTGCCAGCAGCTTATCCCCCTGGACTAGCCCGAACACCGGGGAGCTGTTTTTT	CASSLSPWTSPNTGELFF
.	.	TRBJ2-3	TRBV9	TGTGCCAGCAGCGTGTTGCCTAGCACAGATACGCAGTATTTT	CASSVLPSTDTQYF
.	.	TRBJ1-1	TRBV29-1	TGCAGCGTTGAGGGTCGCGGGGTAGGTAACACTGAAGCTTTCTTT	CSVEGRGVGNTEAFF
.	.	TRBJ1-1	TRBV4-1	TGCGCCAGCAGCCAAGATGACGGCAGGCTGAACACTGAAGCTTTCTTT	CASSQDDGRLNTEAFF
few	.	TRBJ2-1	TRBV28	TGTGCCAGCAGTTTTATCGGCGGAGTGGTAAATGAGCAGTTCTTC	CASSFIGGVVNEQFF
few	.	TRBJ1-5	TRBV5-6	TGTGCCAGCAGCTTTCAGGGACGGCAGCCCCAGCATTTT	CASSFQGRQPQHF
.	.	TRBJ2-5	TRBV4-3	TGCGCCAGCAGCCAAGATAGCAGCTCCCGGGAGACCCAGTACTTC	CASSQDSSSRETQYF
.	.	TRBJ1-5	TRBV29-1	TGCAGCGTCGCGGAGGTCCTCAATCAGCCCCAGCATTTT	CSVAEVLNQPQHF
.	.	TRBJ2-7	TRBV4-3	TGCGCCAGCAGCCAAGATCACGGGACCCTTTCCGAGCAGTACTTC	CASSQDHGTLSEQYF
.	TRBD2	TRBJ2-5	TRBV29-1	TGCAGCGGGGGCGGCGGGAGCCCTCAGTGGGAGACCCAGTACTTC	CSGGGGSPQWETQYF
once	.	TRBJ2-3	TRBV7-9	TGTGCCAGCAGCTTGCCCCCCGGGGTTACGTCTAGCACAGATACGCAGTATTTT	CASSLPPGVTSSTDTQYF
.	TRBD1	TRBJ1-2	TRBV28	TGTGCCAGCAGTTTGTCCGGGACAGAGATCCGCTATGGCTACACCTTC	CASSLSGTEIRYGYTF
once	.	TRBJ2-1	TRBV7-2	TGTGCCAGCAGCTTAACGGGGGCGGGAGCGTCCTACAATGAGCAGTTCTTC	CASSLTGAGASYNEQFF
.	TRBD1	TRBJ2-5	TRBV28	TGTGCCAGCAGTTCCCCCGGGACAGGGATCCTCCAAGAGACCCAGTACTTC	CASSSPGTGILQETQYF
.	.	TRBJ2-3	TRBV2	TGTGCCAGCAGTGAAAATGGGGCAGGGGCGGTGGATACGCAGTATTTT	CASSENGAGAVDTQYF
.	TRBD1	TRBJ2-7	TRBV4-3	TGCGCCAGCAGCCATAACAGGGGGGAGTACGAGCAGTACTTC	CASSHNRGEYEQYF
.	.	TRBJ2-3	TRBV10-1	TGCGCCAGCAGTGAGTCGATCCCCCCCCCAGGCCATAATAGCACAGATACGCAGTATTTT	CASSESIPPPGHNSTDTQYF
.	TRBD2	TRBJ2-1	TRBV4-2	TGTGCCAGCAGCCGCCCCGGGAGGCCACATGAGCAGTTCTTC	CASSRPGRPHEQFF
.	TRBD2	TRBJ2-7	TRBV25-1	TGTGCCAGCAGTGAACAGGGACTAGGCACTTACGAGCAGTACTTC	CASSEQGLGTYEQYF
few	.	TRBJ1-4	TRBV5-1	TGCGCCAGCAGCTTGGCTGTGGGGCAGCTACCTAATGAAAAACTGTTTTTT	CASSLAVGQLPNEKLFF
.	.	TRBJ2-3	TRBV28	TGTGCCAGCAGCCCGAGTGTGGGGGCGGACACTCCAGATACGCAGTATTTT	CASSPSVGADTPDTQYF
.	.	TRBJ1-1	TRBV18	TGTGCCAGCCTCATCACAGAGAACACTGAAGCTTTCTTT	CASLITENTEAFF
.	TRBD2	TRBJ2-2	TRBV10-3	TGTGCCATCAGCACAAATCGGGGGGAGATATTTTGGAACACCGGGGAGCTGTTTTTT	CAISTNRGEIFWNTGELFF